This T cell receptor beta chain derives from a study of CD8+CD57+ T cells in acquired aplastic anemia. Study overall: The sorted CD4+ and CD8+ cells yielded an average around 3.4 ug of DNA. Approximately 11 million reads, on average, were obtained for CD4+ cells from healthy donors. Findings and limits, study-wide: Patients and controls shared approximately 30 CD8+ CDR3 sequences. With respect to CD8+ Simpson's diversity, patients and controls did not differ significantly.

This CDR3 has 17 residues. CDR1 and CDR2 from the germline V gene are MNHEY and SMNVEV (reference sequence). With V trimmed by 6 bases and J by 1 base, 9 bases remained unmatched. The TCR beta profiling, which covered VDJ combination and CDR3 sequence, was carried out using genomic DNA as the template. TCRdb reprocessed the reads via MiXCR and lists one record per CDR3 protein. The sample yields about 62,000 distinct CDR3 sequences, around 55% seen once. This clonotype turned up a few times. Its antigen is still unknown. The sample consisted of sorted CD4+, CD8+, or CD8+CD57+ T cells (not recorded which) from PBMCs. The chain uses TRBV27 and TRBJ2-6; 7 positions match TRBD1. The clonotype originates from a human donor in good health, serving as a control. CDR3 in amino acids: CASRRDTGDSGANVLTF. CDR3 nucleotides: TGTGCCAGCAGAAGGGACACAGGGGATTCTGGGGCCAACGTCCTGACTTTC. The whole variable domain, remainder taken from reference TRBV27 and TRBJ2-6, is EAQVTQNPRYLITVTGKKLTVTCSQNMNHEYMSWYRQDPGLGLRQIYYSMNVEVTDKGDVPEGYKVSRKEKRNFPLILESPSPNQTSLYFCASRRDTGDSGANVLTFGAGSRLTVL.